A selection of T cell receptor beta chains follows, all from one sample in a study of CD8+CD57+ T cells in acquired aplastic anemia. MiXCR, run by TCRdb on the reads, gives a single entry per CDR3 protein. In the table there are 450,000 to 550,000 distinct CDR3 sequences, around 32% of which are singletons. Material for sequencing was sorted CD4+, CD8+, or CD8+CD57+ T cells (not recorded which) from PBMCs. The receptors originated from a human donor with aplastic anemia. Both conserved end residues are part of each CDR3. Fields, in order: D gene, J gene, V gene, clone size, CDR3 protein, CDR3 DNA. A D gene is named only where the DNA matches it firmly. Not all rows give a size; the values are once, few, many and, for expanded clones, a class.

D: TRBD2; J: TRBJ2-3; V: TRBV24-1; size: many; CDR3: CATSDITSGTDTQYF; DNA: TGTGCCACCAGTGATATAACTAGCGGCACAGATACGCAGTATTTT
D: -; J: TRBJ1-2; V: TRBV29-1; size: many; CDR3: CSVEVGGGGRNYGYTF; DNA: TGCAGCGTCGAGGTGGGAGGGGGAGGTAGGAACTATGGCTACACCTTC
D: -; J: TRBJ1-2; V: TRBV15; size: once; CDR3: CATSEEYANYGYTF; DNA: TGTGCCACCAGCGAAGAATATGCTAACTATGGCTACACCTTC
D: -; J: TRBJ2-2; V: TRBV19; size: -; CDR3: CASSIGRELFF; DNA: TGTGCCAGTAGTATCGGACGGGAGCTGTTTTTT
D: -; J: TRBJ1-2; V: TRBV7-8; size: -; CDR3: CPSSLARPLYDYTF; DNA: TGTCCCAGCAGCTTAGCTAGGCCCCTCTATGACTACACCTTC
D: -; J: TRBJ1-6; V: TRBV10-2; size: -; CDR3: CASSYRDSPLHF; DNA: TGCGCCAGCAGCTACAGGGATTCACCCCTCCACTTT
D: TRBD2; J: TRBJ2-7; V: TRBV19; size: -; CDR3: CASSISSGGSYEQYF; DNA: TGTGCCAGTAGTATATCCAGCGGGGGCTCCTACGAGCAGTACTTC
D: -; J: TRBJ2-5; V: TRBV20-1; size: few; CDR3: CSARDRLVETQYF; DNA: TGCAGTGCTAGAGATAGACTAGTGGAGACCCAGTACTTC
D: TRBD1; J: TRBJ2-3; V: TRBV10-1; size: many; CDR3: CASSEFDRVGTDTQYF; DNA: TGCGCCAGCAGTGAGTTTGACAGGGTTGGCACAGATACGCAGTATTTT
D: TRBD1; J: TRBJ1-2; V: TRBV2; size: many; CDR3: CASSDGTGGYGYTF; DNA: TGTGCCAGCAGTGACGGGACAGGAGGCTATGGCTACACCTTC
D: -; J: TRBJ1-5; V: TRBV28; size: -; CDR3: CASSLEPRNNQPQHF; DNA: TGTGCCAGCAGTTTGGAGCCAAGGAACAATCAGCCCCAGCATTTT
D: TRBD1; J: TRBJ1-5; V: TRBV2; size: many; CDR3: CASSFRQGDQPQHF; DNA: TGTGCCAGCAGTTTCAGACAGGGGGACCAGCCCCAGCATTTT
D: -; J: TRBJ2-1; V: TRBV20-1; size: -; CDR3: CSAPPGGMNNEQFF; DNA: TGCAGTGCCCCCCCCGGAGGGATGAACAATGAGCAGTTCTTC
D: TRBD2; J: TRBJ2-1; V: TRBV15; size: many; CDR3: CATSRGGTTNEQFF; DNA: TGTGCCACCAGCAGAGGAGGGACTACCAATGAGCAGTTCTTC
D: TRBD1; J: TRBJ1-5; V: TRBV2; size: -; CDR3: CASSRSGDSYQPQHF; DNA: TGTGCCAGCAGCCGGTCGGGGGACAGTTACCAGCCCCAGCATTTT
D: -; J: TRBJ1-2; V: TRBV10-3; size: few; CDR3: CASNPSVNYGYTF; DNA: TGTGCCAGCAACCCGTCTGTTAACTATGGCTACACCTTC
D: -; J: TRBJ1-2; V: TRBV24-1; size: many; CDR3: CATSVGTGYTF; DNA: TGTGCCACCAGTGTAGGGACCGGCTACACCTTC
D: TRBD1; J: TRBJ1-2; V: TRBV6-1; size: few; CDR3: CASTPRTGGSYGYTF; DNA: TGTGCCAGCACTCCCAGGACAGGGGGCTCCTATGGCTACACCTTC
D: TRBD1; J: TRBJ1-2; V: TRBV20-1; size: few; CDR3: CSAQPGQRINYGYTF; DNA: TGCAGTGCTCAGCCGGGACAGAGAATTAACTATGGCTACACCTTC
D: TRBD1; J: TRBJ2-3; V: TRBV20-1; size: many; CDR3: CSAEPSTGTGSTDTQYF; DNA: TGCAGTGCTGAACCCTCGACCGGGACAGGTAGCACAGATACGCAGTATTTT
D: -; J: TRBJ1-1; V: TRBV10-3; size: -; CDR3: CTIRNTEAFF; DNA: TGTACCATCAGGAACACTGAAGCTTTCTTT
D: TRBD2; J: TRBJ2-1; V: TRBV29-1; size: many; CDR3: CSVDLRVSGGSYNEQFF; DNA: TGCAGCGTTGATCTCAGGGTCAGCGGGGGCTCCTACAATGAGCAGTTCTTC
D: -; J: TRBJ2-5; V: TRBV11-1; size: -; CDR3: CASSLGSGEEETQYF; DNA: TGTGCCAGCAGCCTGGGAAGCGGAGAAGAAGAGACCCAGTACTTC
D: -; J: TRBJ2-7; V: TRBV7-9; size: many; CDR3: CASSPWDGTYEQYF; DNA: TGTGCCAGCAGCCCCTGGGACGGAACGTACGAGCAGTACTTC
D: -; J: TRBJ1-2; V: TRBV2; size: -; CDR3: CASSGTLNYGYTF; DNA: TGTGCCAGCAGTGGGACCCTAAACTATGGCTACACCTTC
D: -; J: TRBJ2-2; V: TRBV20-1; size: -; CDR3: CSARWRPGELFF; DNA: TGCAGTGCTAGATGGAGGCCCGGGGAGCTGTTTTTT
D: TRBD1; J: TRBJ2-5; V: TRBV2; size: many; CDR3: CASSSDRGQETQYF; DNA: TGTGCCAGCAGCTCCGACAGGGGGCAAGAGACCCAGTACTTC
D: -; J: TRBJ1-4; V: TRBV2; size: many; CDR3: CASSGTANEKLFF; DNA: TGTGCCAGTTCAGGAACTGCCAATGAAAAACTGTTTTTT
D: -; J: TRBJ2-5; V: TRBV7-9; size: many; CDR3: CASSLLGGEETQYF; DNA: TGTGCCAGCAGCTTACTGGGCGGTGAGGAGACCCAGTACTTC
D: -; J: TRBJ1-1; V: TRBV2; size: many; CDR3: CASSIIDTEAFF; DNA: TGTGCCAGCAGTATCATTGACACTGAAGCTTTCTTT
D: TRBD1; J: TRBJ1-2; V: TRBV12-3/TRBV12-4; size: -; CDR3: CASATRDRVRYGYTF; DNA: TGTGCCAGCGCCACGCGGGACAGGGTTAGGTATGGCTACACCTTC
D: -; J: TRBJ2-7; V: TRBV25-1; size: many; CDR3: CASRPRGRSYEQYF; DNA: TGTGCCAGCAGACCACGGGGGAGGTCCTACGAGCAGTACTTC
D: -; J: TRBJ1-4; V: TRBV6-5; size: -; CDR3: CASSYSRGRDEKLFF; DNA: TGTGCCAGCAGTTACTCTCGGGGACGGGATGAAAAACTGTTTTTT
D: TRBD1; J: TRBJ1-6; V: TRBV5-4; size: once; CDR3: CAGSFDRVTGSTLHF; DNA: TGTGCCGGCAGCTTTGACAGGGTCACTGGCTCCACCCTCCACTTT
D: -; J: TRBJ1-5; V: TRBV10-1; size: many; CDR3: CASSETGWSLRQPQHF; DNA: TGCGCCAGCAGTGAGACAGGGTGGTCCCTGAGGCAGCCCCAGCATTTT
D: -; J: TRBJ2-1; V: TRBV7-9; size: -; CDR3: CASSLVGPLQFF; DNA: TGTGCCAGCAGCTTAGTGGGGCCCCTTCAGTTCTTC
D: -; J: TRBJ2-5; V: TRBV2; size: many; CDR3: CASSEGAPGTQYF; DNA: TGTGCCAGCAGTGAAGGGGCGCCGGGGACCCAGTACTTC
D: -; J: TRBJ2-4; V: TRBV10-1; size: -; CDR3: CASSERERGTKNIQYF; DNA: TGCGCCAGCAGTGAGCGGGAGAGGGGAACCAAAAACATTCAGTACTTC